Listed here are 6 T cell receptor beta chains from one sample, sequenced in a study of Ad26.COV2.S vaccination and SARS-CoV-2 variants. Profiled with immunoSEQ multiplex PCR; TCRdb holds only in-frame clones, not every one. Here the sample spans more than 350,000 clones, 80% to 95% being singletons. Specified treatment: roughly 18 received Ad26.COV2.S at low or high dose, single or two shots; 5 received placebo; per-sample allocation not given. Collection of samples fell on day 63 after the first vaccine or placebo injection. The sample consisted of peripheral blood, taken in a trial of Ad26.COV2.S vaccine versus placebo. These receptors all stem from a person between 18 and 65 years old who received the Ad26.COV2.S COVID-19 vaccine or a placebo.

This chain connects TRBV29-1 to TRBJ2-1; no definite D call. Trimming pared 6 bases from V and 7 bases from J, leaving 10 bases between. This CDR3 has 11 amino acids. CDR1 is SQVTM and CDR2 is ANQGSEA in the germline V gene. CDR3 region: CSVAARNEQFF. The CDR3 bases are TGCAGCGTGGCAGCTCGAAATGAGCAGTTCTTC.

The chain uses TRBV11-2 and TRBJ2-3; D gene uncertain. Germline loops: CDR1 SGHAT, CDR2 FQNNGV. Trimming left V 3 bases short and J 6 bases short, with 16 bases between. The CDR3 loop spans 15 amino acids. The CDR3 nucleotides are TGTGCCAGCAGCTTGTTAGAAAGGAATATGGATACGCAGTATTTT. It is translated as CASSLLERNMDTQYF.

DNA for the CDR3: TGCGCCAGCAGCCAAGGGGGGGGCGAGCAGTTCTTC. Translated, it gives CASSQGGGEQFF. This chain joins TRBV4-3 and TRBJ2-1, with D possibly matching TRBD2 (7 bases). The CDR3 contains 12 residues. Trimming removed 1 base from V and 10 bases from J, with 8 bases in between. Germline V gene lookup returns CDR1 LGHNA and CDR2 YSLEER.

V gene TRBV7-2 combines with J gene TRBJ1-1; D gene uncertain. The V gene lost 5 bases and the J gene lost 3 bases, with 19 bases spanning the gap. This CDR3 has 16 amino acids. The germline V gene has CDR1 SGHTA and CDR2 FQGNSA. DNA of the CDR3: TGTGCCAGCAGCCCGAAGCATTATCCATATTACACTGAAGCTTTCTTT. Its translation: CASSPKHYPYYTEAFF.

In DNA, the CDR3 is TGTGCCAGCAGCGTAGGAGTGGCGGGAGCTCAAGAGACCCAGTACTTC. Amino acid sequence: CASSVGVAGAQETQYF. The chain has TRBV9 and TRBJ2-5; 7 bases align to TRBD2. Unmatched junction bases numbered 7, after V lost 0 bases and J lost 2 bases. Germline CDR1 reads SGDLS; CDR2 reads YYNGEE. The CDR3 contains 16 residues.

The V and J genes are TRBV7-6 and TRBJ2-7; the match to TRBD2 covers 11 bases. Trimming cost V 5 bases and J 7 bases; bases outside gene matches: 4. The CDR3 has 13 residues. Germline V CDR1 and CDR2: SGHVS, FNYEAQ. This CDR3 is CASSPRLAGEQYF. The CDR3 nucleotides are TGTGCCAGCAGCCCCCGACTAGCGGGAGAGCAGTACTTC.